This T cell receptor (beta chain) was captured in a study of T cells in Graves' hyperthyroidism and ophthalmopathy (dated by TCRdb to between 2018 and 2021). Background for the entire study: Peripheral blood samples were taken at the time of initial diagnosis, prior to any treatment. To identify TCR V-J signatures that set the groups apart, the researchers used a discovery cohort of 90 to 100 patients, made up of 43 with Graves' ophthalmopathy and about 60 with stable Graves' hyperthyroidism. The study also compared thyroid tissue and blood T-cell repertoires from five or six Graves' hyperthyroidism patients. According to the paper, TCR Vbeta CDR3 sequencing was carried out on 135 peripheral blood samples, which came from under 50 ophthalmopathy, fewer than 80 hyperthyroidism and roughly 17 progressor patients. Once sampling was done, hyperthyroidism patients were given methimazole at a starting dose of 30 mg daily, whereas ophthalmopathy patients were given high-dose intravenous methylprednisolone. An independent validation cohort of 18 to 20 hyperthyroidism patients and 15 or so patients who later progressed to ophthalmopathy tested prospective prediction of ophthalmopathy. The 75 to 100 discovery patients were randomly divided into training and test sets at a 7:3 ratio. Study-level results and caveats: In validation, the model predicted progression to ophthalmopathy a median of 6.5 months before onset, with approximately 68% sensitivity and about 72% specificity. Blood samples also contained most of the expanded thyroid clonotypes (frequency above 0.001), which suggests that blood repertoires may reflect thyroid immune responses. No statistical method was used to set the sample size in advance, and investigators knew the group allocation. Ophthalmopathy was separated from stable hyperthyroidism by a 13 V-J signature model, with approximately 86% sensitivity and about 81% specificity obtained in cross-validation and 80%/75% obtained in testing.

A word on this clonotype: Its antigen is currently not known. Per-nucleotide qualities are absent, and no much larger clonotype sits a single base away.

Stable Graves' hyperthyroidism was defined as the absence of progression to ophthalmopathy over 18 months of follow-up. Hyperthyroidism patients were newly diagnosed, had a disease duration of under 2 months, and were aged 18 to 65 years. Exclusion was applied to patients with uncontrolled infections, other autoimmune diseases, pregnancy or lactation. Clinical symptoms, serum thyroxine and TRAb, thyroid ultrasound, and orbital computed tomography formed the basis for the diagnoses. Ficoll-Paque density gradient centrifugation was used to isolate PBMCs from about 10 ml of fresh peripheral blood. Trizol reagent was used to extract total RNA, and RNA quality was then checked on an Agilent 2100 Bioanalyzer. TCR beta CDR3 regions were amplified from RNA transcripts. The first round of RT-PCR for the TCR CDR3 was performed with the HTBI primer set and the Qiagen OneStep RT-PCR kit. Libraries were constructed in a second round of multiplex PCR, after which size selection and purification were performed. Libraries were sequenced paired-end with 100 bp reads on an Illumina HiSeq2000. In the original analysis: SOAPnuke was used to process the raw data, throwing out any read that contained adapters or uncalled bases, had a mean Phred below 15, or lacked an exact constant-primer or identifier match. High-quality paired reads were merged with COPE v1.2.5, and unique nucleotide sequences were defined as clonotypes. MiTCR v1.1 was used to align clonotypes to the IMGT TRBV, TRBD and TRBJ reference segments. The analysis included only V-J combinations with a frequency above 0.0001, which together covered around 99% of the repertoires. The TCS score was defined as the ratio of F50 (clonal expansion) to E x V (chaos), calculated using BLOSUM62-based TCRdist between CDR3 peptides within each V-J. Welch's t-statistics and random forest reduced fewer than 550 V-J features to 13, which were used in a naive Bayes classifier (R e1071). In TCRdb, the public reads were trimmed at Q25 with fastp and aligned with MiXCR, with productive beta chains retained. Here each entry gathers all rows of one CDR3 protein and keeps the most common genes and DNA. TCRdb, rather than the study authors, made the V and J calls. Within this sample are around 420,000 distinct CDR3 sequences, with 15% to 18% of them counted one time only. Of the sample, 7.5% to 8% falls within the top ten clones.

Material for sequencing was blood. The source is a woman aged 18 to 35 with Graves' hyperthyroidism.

The DNA sequence follows: TGCGCCAGCAGCCCCCAACCCCCGGGGTCATGGGCCTACGAGCAGTACTTC. Its coded protein is CASSPQPPGSWAYEQYF. The sequence links TRBV4-1 to TRBJ2-7; 5 matching bases give a weak D call of TRBD2. V loses 4 bases of germline sequence and J loses 2 bases, and the interval between the two ends is 21 bases. CDR1 MGHRA and CDR2 YSYEKL were looked up in the germline V gene. Spanning cysteine to phenylalanine, the CDR3 consists of 17 amino acids. Kept here is only the CDR3 DNA, which spans 51 bases and is read in frame from base 1.